The entry that follows covers one T cell receptor (beta chain) sequence. The antigen remains unidentified. The table came from immunoSEQ multiplex PCR; TCRdb's copy has only in-frame clones and leaves some out. In the table there are more than 550,000 clones, roughly 94% of which are singletons. The data were obtained in a study of shared clonotypes between healthy human individuals. Study-wide results and caveats: Investigators expected sequencing depth to affect clonotype sharing among donors.

Naive CD8 cells were CD45RO-negative, positively selected for CCR7, excluding terminally differentiated effector memory CD45RA+ cells. The TCR originated in a man aged 25 to 40 in good health. The sequencing sample was made of naive CD8+ T cells sorted from blood.

CDR3 DNA sequence: TGCGCCAGCAGCCCCTTTGGAGAGAATGAAAAACTGTTTTTT. It yields the protein CASSPFGENEKLFF. This rearrangement joins TRBV5-1 to TRBJ1-4, with unresolved D. The CDR3 sequence is 14 residues long. Trimming shortened V by 4 bases and J by 5 bases, and 12 bases separated the two germline ends. Per the germline V gene, CDR1 is SGHRS and CDR2 is YFSETQ. The full variable domain, in which reference TRBV5-1 and TRBJ1-4 provide the parts outside the CDR3, is KAGVTQTPRYLIKTRGQQVTLSCSPISGHRSVSWYQQTPGQGLQFLFEYFSETQRNKGNFPGRFSGRQFSNSRSEMNVSTLELGDSALYLCASSPFGENEKLFFGSGTQLSVL.